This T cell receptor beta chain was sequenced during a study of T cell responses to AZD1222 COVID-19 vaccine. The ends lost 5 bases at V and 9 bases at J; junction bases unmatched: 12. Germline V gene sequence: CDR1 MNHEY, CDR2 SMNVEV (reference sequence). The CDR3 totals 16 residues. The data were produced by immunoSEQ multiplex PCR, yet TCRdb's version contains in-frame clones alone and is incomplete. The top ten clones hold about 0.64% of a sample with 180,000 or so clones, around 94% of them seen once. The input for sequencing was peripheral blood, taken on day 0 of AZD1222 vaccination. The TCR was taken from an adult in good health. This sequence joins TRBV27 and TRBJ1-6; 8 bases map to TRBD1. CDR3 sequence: CASSLLGGDRLSPLHF. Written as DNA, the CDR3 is TGTGCCAGCAGTCTTTTGGGTGGGGACAGGCTTTCACCCCTCCACTTT.